The subject of this entry is one TCR beta chain. Germline V CDR1 and CDR2: LNHNV, YYDKDF (reference sequence). The CDR3 loop spans 14 amino acids. Trimming removed 0 bases from V and 7 bases from J; junction bases left unmatched: 3. Measured with immunoSEQ multiplex PCR; TCRdb has only the in-frame clones, and not every one. The table lists about 68,000 clones, 70% to 90% of them singletons. The source of the sample is a study of blood T cell repertoires in COVID-19. The chain carries TRBV15 and TRBJ2-1; 7 nucleotides agree with TRBD2. The sequencing sample was made of peripheral blood. This receptor was obtained from a man aged 25 to 45 with acute or convalescent COVID-19. The DNA for the CDR3 is TGTGCCACCAGCAGAGACAATAGCGGGAATGAGCAGTTCTTC. Translation: CATSRDNSGNEQFF.